The entry that follows covers one TCR beta chain sequence. As yet, its antigen is unknown. Expressed TCRB transcripts were sequenced because the entire RNA isolate underwent reverse transcription. Clones were sequenced by immunoSEQ multiplex PCR, and TCRdb holds only the in-frame ones, with some missing. The sample yields 200,000 to 300,000 clones, less than 15% seen once. The record originates from a study of beta chain features in type 1 diabetes. Notes on the study in general: Here, the possible influence of HLA type (on TCRB rearrangement) remained unresolved. The VDJ junctions of type 1 diabetes patients carried fewer insertions and more deletions. It was among patients, rather than healthy donors, that naive, central memory and Treg TCRB repertoires appeared more similar.

The V end lost 2 bases, the J end lost 3 bases, and 14 bases lay between the germline ends. Germline assignment: CDR1 SGHTA and CDR2 FQGNSA. The CDR3 runs 15 residues. Sequenced: naive CD4+ T cells from blood. This receptor was taken from a woman aged 40 to 50 in good health. V gene TRBV7-2 combines with J gene TRBJ2-7; D is perhaps TRBD1 (5 bases). CDR3 region: CASSLLQQAFYEQYF. CDR3 DNA sequence: TGTGCCAGCAGCTTATTACAACAGGCCTTCTACGAGCAGTACTTC.